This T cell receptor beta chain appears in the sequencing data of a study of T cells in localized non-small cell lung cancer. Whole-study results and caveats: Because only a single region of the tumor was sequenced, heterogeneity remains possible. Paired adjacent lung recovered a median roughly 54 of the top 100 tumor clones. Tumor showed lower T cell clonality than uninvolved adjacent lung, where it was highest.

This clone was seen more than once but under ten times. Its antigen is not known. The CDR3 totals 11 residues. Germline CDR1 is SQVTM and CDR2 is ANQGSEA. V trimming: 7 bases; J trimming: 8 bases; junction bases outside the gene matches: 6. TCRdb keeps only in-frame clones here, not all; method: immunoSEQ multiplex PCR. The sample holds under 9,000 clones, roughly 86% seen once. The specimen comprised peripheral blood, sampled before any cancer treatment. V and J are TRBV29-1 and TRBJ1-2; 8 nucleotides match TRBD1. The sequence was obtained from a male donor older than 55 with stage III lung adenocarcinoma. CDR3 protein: CSAETGEGYTF. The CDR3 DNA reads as TGCAGCGCCGAGACAGGGGAGGGCTACACCTTC.